This T cell receptor beta chain was recovered during a study of blood T cell repertoires in COVID-19 (TCRdb year 2020). As for the study more broadly: Collaborator samples came from the United States, Italy and Spain and covered acute and convalescent phases of COVID-19. The material from the prospective study consisted of cDNA or gDNA derived from T cells, B-cell-depleted T cells, or PBMCs. Deeply sampled blood TCRbeta repertoires from subjects exposed to, actively infected with, or recovered from COVID-19 were included in the dataset. A freely available public database, intended as a resource for researchers studying the immune response to SARS-CoV-2, is where the repertoires were released. Samples were obtained from the ongoing ImmuneRACE study (first 160 participants) and from about 1,300 subjects provided by 6 global collaborators. A de-identified subject ID, COVID-19 status, age in years and sex were almost always included in the sample metadata. Where available, HLA class I and class II types were obtained from metadata supplied by the sample provider rather than from assay-based typing. Overall study outcomes, separate from this receptor: The quantity of clinical and demographic metadata differed by source and by participant and was supplied without curation.

With regard to this clone: Its cognate antigen has yet to be identified. No much larger clone exists at a distance of one base, and base qualities are not known.

The V and J ends are trimmed by 0 bases and 2 bases, leaving 5 bases between them. The CDR3 holds 13 amino acids from the cysteine to the phenylalanine. Left in the record is the CDR3 DNA by itself, 39 bases read in frame from the first base. In the germline V gene (reference sequence), CDR1 corresponds to SGHKS and CDR2 to YYEKEE. Collaborating institutions collected whole blood in K2EDTA tubes following their own protocols. For TCRbeta analysis, collaborator samples were shipped as frozen whole blood, as isolated PBMCs, or as DNA extracted from either sample type. TCRbeta CDR3 regions were amplified from genomic DNA using the immunoSEQ Assay, a bias-controlled multiplex PCR. The paper's data handling went like this. Within the assay, amplification of reference gene primers was used to estimate how many nucleated cells each sample contained. To quantify the absolute abundance of each unique TCRbeta CDR3 rearrangement, sequence reads were collapsed and filtered. Productive Simpson clonality was computed per sample as the square root of Simpson's diversity index over productive rearrangements. TCRdb mirrors the immuneACCESS table, restricted to in-frame sequences. Some clones are absent from its copies; in checked studies, under half trace to an unresolved V gene, and the reason for the others is unknown. V, J and clone size are taken as reported in that table, and D and trimming were inferred from the DNA itself. The sample yields roughly 76,000 clones; around nine tenths were counted once. The ten most abundant clones make up around 13% of the sample.

Material for sequencing was peripheral blood. The clonotype was recovered from a man aged 65 to 85 with active or convalescent COVID-19. Here the chain combines TRBV5-5 and TRBJ1-2, and TRBD1 may be the D gene, going by 5 matching bases. CDR3 reads: CASSLAGNYGYTF. DNA sequence: TGTGCCAGCAGCTTGGCAGGGAACTATGGCTACACCTTC.